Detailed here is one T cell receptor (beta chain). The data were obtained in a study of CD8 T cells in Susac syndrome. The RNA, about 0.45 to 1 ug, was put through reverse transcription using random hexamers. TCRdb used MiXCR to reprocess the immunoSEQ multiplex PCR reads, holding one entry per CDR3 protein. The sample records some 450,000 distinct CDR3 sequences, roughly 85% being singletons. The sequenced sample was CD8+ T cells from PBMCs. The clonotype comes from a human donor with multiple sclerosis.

The CDR3 spells CASSQGEREEGRNEQFF. For the CDR3, the DNA is TGTGCCAGCAGCCAAGGGGAGCGGGAAGAAGGACGGAATGAGCAGTTCTTC. The chain links TRBV3-1 to TRBJ2-1; 7 nucleotides match TRBD2. CDR1 LGHDT and CDR2 YNNKEL come from the germline V gene (reference sequence). With V trimmed by 1 base and J by 7 bases, 13 bases remained unmatched. The CDR3 is made up of 17 amino acids.